The 3 T cell receptor beta chains below come from one sample, sequenced in a study of blood T cell repertoires in COVID-19. Clones were sequenced by immunoSEQ multiplex PCR, and TCRdb holds only the in-frame ones, with some missing. Among 290,000 or so clones listed, around 86% were seen once. The material sequenced was peripheral blood. The receptors stem from a man in his sixties or seventies with acute or convalescent COVID-19.

The V call is TRBV7-2, the J call TRBJ1-1; D is uncertain. The V gene lost 1 base and the J gene lost 6 bases, with 9 bases spanning the gap. This CDR3 contains 13 residues. CDR1 and CDR2 (germline): SGHTA, FQGNSA. The CDR3 sequence: CASSLERKAEAFF. The CDR3 DNA follows: TGTGCCAGCAGCTTAGAGAGGAAGGCTGAAGCTTTCTTT.

This sequence joins TRBV5-1 and TRBJ2-3, with D possibly being TRBD1 (5 bases). Germline V gene lookup returns CDR1 SGHRS and CDR2 YFSETQ. Trimming took 0 bases from V and 3 from J, leaving 11 bases between them. This CDR3 comprises 15 residues. The CDR3 spells CASSLAGLRTDTQYF. The CDR3 bases are TGCGCCAGCAGCTTGGCAGGGTTGAGGACAGATACGCAGTATTTT.

This chain uses TRBV24-1 with TRBJ2-1; TRBD2 might be the D (5 bases). Germline V gene sequence: CDR1 KGHDR, CDR2 SFDVKD. Between the trimmed V and J ends, which lost 5 bases and 10 bases, there was a span of 20 bases. The CDR3 is made up of 15 amino acids. The CDR3 DNA reads as TGTGCCACCAGTGTAGCGACGGGGTCTGGAGTAGAGCAGTTCTTC. Encoded protein: CATSVATGSGVEQFF.